This record covers a single TCR beta chain. Its antigen is still unknown. One end of the junction is discordant with germline, which a read error may explain. PCR employed 60 Vbeta and 13 Jbeta primers. Original handling: It was a later analysis that counted 83 million or so unique TCR beta chains, of which roughly 10 million were shared. Produced via immunoSEQ multiplex PCR; TCRdb's table is partial and in-frame only. From that table come the V and J calls and clone size; the DNA was used to work out D and trimming. The sample yields approximately 160,000 clones, 80% to 90% seen once. These data come from a study of cytomegalovirus exposure and HLA in healthy donors. Study observations and caveats: The authors later found HLA-associated TCR beta chains more clonally expanded than equally common others. Judged likely to be a sequencing artifact was a cluster of highly shared sequence variants.

The CDR3 contains 13 residues. Germline lookup yields CDR1 LGHNA and CDR2 YNFKEQ. The sequencing input was PBMCs. This sequence was found in a woman aged 18-29 years in good health and CMV-seronegative. The chain links TRBV4-2 to TRBJ1-1; D possibly corresponds to TRBD1 (6 bases). Here the CDR3 reads CASSRTDNTEASF. The CDR3 DNA sequence: TGTGCCAGCAGCCGGACAGATAACACTGAAGCTTCCTTT.